Below, 17 T cell receptor beta chains from the same sample are listed, as sequenced in a study of blood T cells in healthy people across ages. Alongside a J-beta primer mix, a sample-barcoded 5' primer served in a second PCR lasting roughly 7 to 11 cycles. MiXCR was run by TCRdb on the 5' RACE reads, yielding one entry per CDR3 protein. The data show about 1.8 million distinct CDR3 sequences, about 50% seen once. Sequenced: blood. The receptors derive from a woman in her thirties or forties in good health.

This rearrangement joins TRBV4-1 to TRBJ1-5; D is unclear. Per the germline V gene, CDR1 is MGHRA and CDR2 is YSYEKL. The length of the CDR3 is 15 residues. Deletions cut 1 base from V and 4 bases from J, with 11 bases between. This CDR3 reads CASSQGLRVNQPQHF. The CDR3 DNA is TGCGCCAGCAGCCAAGGATTGCGGGTTAATCAGCCCCAGCATTTT.

The chain links TRBV20-1 to TRBJ2-1; 8 nucleotides align to TRBD2. The CDR3 loop spans 15 amino acids. V shed 3 bases and J 9 bases; nucleotides not matched to a gene: 13. CDR1 and CDR2 (germline): DFQATT, SNEGSKA (reference sequence). CDR3 residues: CSARLVRGGRREQFF. The CDR3 DNA sequence: TGCAGTGCTAGGCTCGTCCGGGGGGGCCGACGTGAGCAGTTCTTC.

In this sample, this clonotype turned up many times. This chain links TRBV20-1 with TRBJ2-5; 15 bases match TRBD2. The CDR3 length is 14 residues. Germline V gene sequence: CDR1 DFQATT, CDR2 SNEGSKA (reference sequence). The trim removed 3 bases at V and 4 bases at J, leaving 0 bases unmatched. In DNA, the CDR3 is TGCAGTGCTAGGGGACTAGCGGGGGGAGAGACCCAGTACTTC. Translated, it gives CSARGLAGGETQYF.

This clonotype appeared a few times. V is TRBV6-2 or TRBV6-3 and J is TRBJ2-4; D unresolved. The DNA end favors TRBJ2-5, so the J call may be wrong. The germline V gene encodes CDR1 MNHEY and CDR2 SVGEGT. This CDR3 is 17 amino acids long. In DNA form, the CDR3 reads TGTGCCAGCAGTTACTCGTTGTTCCAGGTCTCGAAAGAGACCCAGTACTTC. This codes for CASSYSLFQVSKETQYF.

The V gene is TRBV6-5, the J gene TRBJ2-3; either TRBD1 or TRBD2 may fit D (6 bases each). Between the trimmed V and J ends, which lost 5 bases and 8 bases, there was a span of 14 bases. CDR1 MNHEY and CDR2 SVGAGI come from the germline V gene. This CDR3 has 13 residues. CDR3 sequence reads: CASSINREVTQYF. The CDR3 bases are TGTGCCAGCAGTATCAACAGGGAGGTTACGCAGTATTTT.

The chain links TRBV20-1 to TRBJ1-5, with D perhaps TRBD1 (6 bases). The CDR3 has 17 residues. The germline V gene has CDR1 DFQATT and CDR2 SNEGSKA (reference sequence). Trimming removed 2 bases at V and 1 base at J, with 18 bases between. The CDR3, as DNA: TGCAGTGCTAGAAGGGGGACCAGGGTCGGAAGCAATCAGCCCCAGCATTTT. It specifies CSARRGTRVGSNQPQHF.

This clonotype has more than one count but fewer than ten. The chain has TRBV4-1 and TRBJ1-2, with a weak D call TRBD1 (5 bases). This CDR3 comprises 14 residues. Germline lookup yields CDR1 MGHRA and CDR2 YSYEKL. V gave up 4 bases and J gave up 5 bases, with 14 bases separating them. In DNA, the CDR3 is TGCGCCAGCAGCCCCCCGACAGCCGATTATGGCTACACCTTC. Translated, it gives CASSPPTADYGYTF.

The V gene is TRBV11-2, the J gene TRBJ2-5, with a possible D match to TRBD2 (6 bases). The ends were cut back, 5 bases at V and 5 bases at J, with 18 bases in the middle. This CDR3 contains 15 residues. Per germline, CDR1 SGHAT and CDR2 FQNNGV. The CDR3 loop reads CASSRNGGSVETQYF. CDR3 nucleotide sequence: TGTGCCAGCAGCCGGAACGGGGGTTCGGTGGAGACCCAGTACTTC.

This chain joins TRBV10-3 and TRBJ2-7, with D unresolved. Germline V gene data show CDR1 as ENHRY and CDR2 as SYGVKD. This CDR3 is 11 amino acids long. The V gene lost 4 bases and the J gene lost 7 bases, with 8 bases spanning the gap. Here the CDR3 DNA reads TGTGCCATCAGTGTCATGGATGAGCAGTACTTC. This sequence encodes CAISVMDEQYF.

V is TRBV28 and J is TRBJ2-7; D may be TRBD1 (6 bases). Per the germline V gene, CDR1 is MDHEN and CDR2 is SYDVKM. The CDR3 loop spans 16 amino acids. The V end was cut by 5 bases, the J end by 0 bases, with 17 bases between. The CDR3 nucleotides are TGTGCCAGCAGTGCAATACAGGGTGTCAGCTCCTACGAGCAGTACTTC. It yields the protein CASSAIQGVSSYEQYF.

This clonotype was detected only a few times. This sequence joins TRBV25-1 and TRBJ1-6; D is unresolved. Germline values: CDR1 MGHDK, CDR2 SYGVNS. The CDR3 sequence is 15 residues long. V was pared by 5 bases and J by 2 bases, with 10 bases between. CDR3 DNA: TGTGCCAGCAGTCCGCCCAGAACCTATAATTCACCCCTCCACTTT. It yields the protein CASSPPRTYNSPLHF.

The chain couples TRBV7-3 to TRBJ2-2; 7 positions match TRBD1. V trimming: 5 bases; J trimming: 7 bases; junction bases outside the gene matches: 7. The CDR3 totals 14 residues. Germline V lookup: CDR1 SGHTA, CDR2 FQGTGA. DNA of the CDR3: TGTGCCAGCAGCGTCACAGGGGTGGACGGGGAGCTGTTTTTT. Translation: CASSVTGVDGELFF.

The count of this clonotype is one. This sequence joins TRBV11-2 and TRBJ2-3; no reliable D call. Trimming stripped 5 bases from V and 6 bases from J, with 12 bases between. Germline V gene sequence: CDR1 SGHAT, CDR2 FQNNGV. The CDR3 spans 13 residues. CDR3 sequence reads: CASSLVHADTQYF. The CDR3 DNA reads TGTGCCAGCAGCCTGGTACACGCGGATACGCAGTATTTT.

This clonotype has at least ten counts. V gene TRBV6-2 or TRBV6-3 combines with J gene TRBJ2-7; 10 positions match TRBD1. V shed 6 bases, J shed 3 bases, and the junction held 11 bases outside the gene matches. Germline lookup yields CDR1 MNHEY and CDR2 SVGEGT. This CDR3 contains 16 residues. The CDR3 is CASSRQAGQGIYEQYF. CDR3 sequence (DNA): TGTGCCAGCAGCCGTCAGGCGGGACAGGGGATCTACGAGCAGTACTTC.

This clonotype was recorded at least ten times. One junction end does not reproduce the germline sequence, and a read error may be involved. Written as DNA, the CDR3 is TGCGCCAGCAGCTTGGACAGGGGCTATGGCTACACCTTC. It translates to CASSLDRGYGYTF. The chain uses TRBV7-2 and TRBJ1-2; 9 nucleotides align to TRBD1. The CDR3 consists of 13 residues. The germline CDR1 and CDR2 sequences are SGHTA and FQGNSA.

In DNA, the CDR3 is TGTGCCACCAGTGATCAGAGCTCCAATGAGCAGTACTTC. Protein sequence: CATSDQSSNEQYF. This chain connects TRBV24-1 to TRBJ2-7; D remains ambiguous. The CDR3 covers 13 residues. The germline V gene encodes CDR1 KGHDR and CDR2 SFDVKD. V lost 3 bases and J lost 7, with 12 bases in between.

The chain couples TRBV9 to TRBJ2-3; D may be TRBD1 or TRBD2 (5 bases each). This CDR3 comprises 15 residues. Germline CDR1 and CDR2: SGDLS and YYNGEE. Trimming cost V 6 bases and J 2 bases, with 16 bases left between them. The CDR3 loop reads CASKEVGAHTDTQYF. The DNA for the CDR3 is TGTGCCAGCAAGGAGGTAGGGGCCCACACAGATACGCAGTATTTT.